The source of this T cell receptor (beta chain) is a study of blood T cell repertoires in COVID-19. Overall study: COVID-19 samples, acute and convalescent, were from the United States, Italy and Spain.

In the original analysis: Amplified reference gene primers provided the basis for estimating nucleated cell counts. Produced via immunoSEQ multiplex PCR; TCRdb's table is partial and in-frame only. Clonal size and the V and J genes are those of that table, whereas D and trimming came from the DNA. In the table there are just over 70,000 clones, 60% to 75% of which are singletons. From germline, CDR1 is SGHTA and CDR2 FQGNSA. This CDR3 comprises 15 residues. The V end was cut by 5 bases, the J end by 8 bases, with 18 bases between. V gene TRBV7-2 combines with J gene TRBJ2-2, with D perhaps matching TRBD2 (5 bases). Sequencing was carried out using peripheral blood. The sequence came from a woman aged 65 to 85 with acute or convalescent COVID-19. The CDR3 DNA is TGTGCCAGCAGCCGGGCGGGCCCTACGGCGGGGGAGCTGTTTTTT. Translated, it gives CASSRAGPTAGELFF.